Following are 22 T cell receptor beta chains from one sample sequenced in a study of shared clonotypes between healthy human individuals. Data came from immunoSEQ multiplex PCR; TCRdb stores just in-frame clones and leaves some out. The sample has more than 2,000,000 clones, roughly 93% seen once; the top ten hold under 0.45%. Sample: naive CD4+ T cells from PBMCs. Described subset: CD45RA+ positively selected. The receptors were gathered from a man in his late teens or twenties in good health. Some clones in this sample may be carry-over from other donors' samples.

On this clone itself: The same CDR3 also results from other DNA sequences found in this sample. V is TRBV7-2 and J is TRBJ2-3; TRBD2 agrees at 9 bases. J lost 6 bases, V lost 1 base, and 5 bases had no gene match. The CDR3 covers 15 residues. Germline assignment: CDR1 SGHTA and CDR2 FQGNSA. CDR3 loop: CASSLELAGADTQYF. DNA for the CDR3: TGTGCCAGCAGCTTAGAATTAGCGGGGGCCGATACGCAGTATTTT.

This chain uses TRBV29-1 with TRBJ1-1; D is unresolved. The CDR3 extends over 11 amino acids. In germline, CDR1 is SQVTM, CDR2 ANQGSEA. The CDR3 here is CRTETNTEAFF. For the CDR3, the DNA is TGCAGAACCGAGACCAACACTGAAGCTTTCTTT.

This clone was seen only once. Within the sample, other DNA sequences also encode this same CDR3. CDR3 sequence: CASSLRENYGYTF. The DNA for the CDR3 is TGTGCCAGCAGCCTAAGAGAAAACTATGGCTACACCTTC. This rearrangement joins TRBV28 to TRBJ1-2; D ambiguous. CDR1 and CDR2 from the germline V gene are MDHEN and SYDVKM. The germline V and J ends were trimmed by 6 bases and 2 bases, with 10 bases remaining between them. The CDR3 runs 13 residues.

This sequence joins TRBV7-3 and TRBJ2-2; 10 nucleotides agree with TRBD1. Per germline, CDR1 SGHTA and CDR2 FQGTGA. Trimming removed 4 bases from V and 1 base from J; junction bases left unmatched: 6. The CDR3 has 17 amino acids. In DNA, the CDR3 is TGTGCCAGCAGCTACCGTGGACAGGGGGGGAACACCGGGGAGCTGTTTTTT. Amino acid sequence: CASSYRGQGGNTGELFF.

The CDR3 DNA reads TGTGCCAGCAGCGCACAGACTCAAGAGACCCAGTACTTC. The encoded protein is CASSAQTQETQYF. The V gene is TRBV9, the J gene TRBJ2-5; no clear D gene. This CDR3 comprises 13 residues. Trimming pared 3 bases from V and 2 bases from J, leaving 8 bases between. The germline V gene encodes CDR1 SGDLS and CDR2 YYNGEE.

This chain uses TRBV4-1 with TRBJ2-5; possibly TRBD1 for D (5 bases). The CDR3 extends over 16 amino acids. V lost 3 bases and J lost 3, with 17 bases in between. Germline CDR1 is MGHRA and CDR2 is YSYEKL. In DNA, the CDR3 is TGCGCCAGCAGCCAGGACCTCATGGGGCGAGAAGAGACCCAGTACTTC. It codes for CASSQDLMGREETQYF.

Remarks on this clone: The sample carries other DNA sequences with the same CDR3. The chain employs TRBV15 and TRBJ2-1; 7 bases match TRBD2. Germline CDR1 reads LNHNV; CDR2 reads YYDKDF (reference sequence). CDR3 length equals 13 residues. V trimming: 1 base; J trimming: 10 bases; junction bases outside the gene matches: 4. CDR3 in amino acids: CATSRGGRDEQFF. DNA of the CDR3: TGTGCCACCAGCAGAGGGGGGAGGGACGAGCAGTTCTTC. Full variable domain (outside the CDR3, taken from reference TRBV15 and TRBJ2-1): DAMVIQNPRYQVTQFGKPVTLSCSQTLNHNVMYWYQQKSSQAPKLLFHYYDKDFNNEADTPDNFQSRRPNTSFCFLDIRSPGLGDTAMYLCATSRGGRDEQFFGPGTRLTVL.

The rearrangement uses TRBV15 and TRBJ1-5, with D possibly being TRBD1 (6 bases). This CDR3 is built from 14 residues. Deletions cut 1 base from V and 6 bases from J, with 10 bases between. CDR1 LNHNV and CDR2 YYDKDF come from the germline V gene (reference sequence). CDR3 nucleotides: TGTGCCACCAGCAGAGGCAGGGGCACTCAGCCCCAGCATTTT. Translating it yields CATSRGRGTQPQHF.

This clone was picked up one time. This chain joins TRBV18 and TRBJ1-5; maybe TRBD1 (6 bases). The V end was cut by 6 bases, the J end by 3 bases, with 9 bases between. Germline V gene sequence: CDR1 KGHSH, CDR2 LQKENI. The CDR3 is 13 amino acids. CDR3 protein: CASSQGFNQPQHF. The CDR3 nucleotides are TGTGCCAGCTCTCAGGGGTTCAATCAGCCCCAGCATTTT.

The chain links TRBV13 to TRBJ2-3, with a possible D match to TRBD1 (5 bases). The CDR3 loop spans 14 amino acids. Trimming took 0 bases from V and 4 from J, leaving 8 bases between them. CDR1 is PRHDT, CDR2 FYEKMQ, per germline (reference sequence). DNA of the CDR3: TGTGCCAGCAGCTTAGGACAAGGGGCAGATACGCAGTATTTT. It translates to CASSLGQGADTQYF. The whole variable domain, remainder taken from reference TRBV13 and TRBJ2-3, is AAGVIQSPRHLIKEKRETATLKCYPIPRHDTVYWYQQGPGQDPQFLISFYEKMQSDKGSIPDRFSAQQFSDYHSELNMSSLELGDSALYFCASSLGQGADTQYFGPGTRLTVL.

A note on this clone: This specimen includes other DNA sequences encoding the same CDR3. The V gene is TRBV5-1, the J gene TRBJ2-3; D might be TRBD2 (6 bases). The V and J ends lost 0 bases and 2 bases respectively, with 7 bases between them. There are 14 residues in the CDR3. Germline V gene sequence: CDR1 SGHRS, CDR2 YFSETQ. This CDR3 reads CASSLGTITDTQYF. The CDR3 coding sequence is TGCGCCAGCAGCTTGGGGACTATCACAGATACGCAGTATTTT.

The table lists this clone with a count of one. This rearrangement joins TRBV30 to TRBJ2-5; 8 bases match TRBD1. CDR3 length: 14 residues. Germline CDR1 GTSNPN, CDR2 SVGIG (reference sequence). Unmatched junction bases numbered 13, after V lost 8 bases and J lost 5 bases. CDR3 sequence: CAGGKQGEVETQYF. As DNA, the CDR3 is TGTGCCGGGGGAAAACAGGGGGAGGTTGAGACCCAGTACTTC.

CDR3 sequence: CASSARTSGRALTTDTQYF. As DNA, the CDR3 is TGTGCCAGTAGTGCCCGGACTAGCGGGAGGGCCTTGACAACAGATACGCAGTATTTT. The chain recombines TRBV19 with TRBJ2-3, with 15 bases fitting TRBD2. Germline CDR1 reads LNHDA; CDR2 reads SQIVND (reference sequence). The V and J ends lost 5 bases and 3 bases, in that order; junction bases with no gene match: 12. The CDR3 sequence is 19 residues long.

The chain carries TRBV2 and TRBJ1-2; weak D call: TRBD1 (5 bases). Germline lookup yields CDR1 SNHLY and CDR2 FYNNEI. The CDR3 consists of 15 residues. Trimming shortened V by 4 bases and J by 7 bases, and 19 bases separated the two germline ends. DNA of the CDR3: TGTGCCAGCAGTGGGAGGGAGGGGCGAAGACGTGGCTACACCTTC. It codes for CASSGREGRRRGYTF.

The genes are TRBV2 and TRBJ1-1, with a weak D call TRBD1 (6 bases). Germline CDR1 and CDR2: SNHLY and FYNNEI. V was shortened by 0 bases and J by 8 bases, with 13 bases between the two germline ends. This CDR3 is 14 amino acids long. CDR3 region: CASSEAGGGLEAFF. The DNA of the CDR3 is TGTGCCAGCAGTGAAGCAGGCGGGGGGCTGGAAGCTTTCTTT.

This chain links TRBV28 with TRBJ2-3; TRBD1 matches at 10 bases. V lost 3 bases, J lost 2 bases, and 8 bases stayed unmatched. The germline V gene encodes CDR1 MDHEN and CDR2 SYDVKM. This CDR3 contains 17 residues. CDR3 nucleotide sequence: TGTGCCAGCAGTTTCCTTCGGACAGGGGGAAACACAGATACGCAGTATTTT. Protein: CASSFLRTGGNTDTQYF.

The chain is built from TRBV6-4 and TRBJ2-1, with TRBD2 matching over 9 bases. The germline V gene has CDR1 MRHNA and CDR2 SNTAGT. The ends lost 5 bases at V and 6 bases at J; junction bases unmatched: 2. This CDR3 is built from 13 residues. CDR3 residues: CASSISGSNEQFF. The CDR3 DNA reads as TGTGCCAGCAGTATTAGCGGGAGCAATGAGCAGTTCTTC.

This sequence joins TRBV7-2 and TRBJ1-5, with unresolved D. The CDR3 loop spans 14 amino acids. Germline V CDR1 and CDR2: SGHTA, FQGNSA. Trimming took off 2 bases at V and 0 bases at J, with 5 bases between the two ends. The CDR3 loop is CASSLRSSNQPQHF. The CDR3 DNA follows: TGTGCCAGCAGCTTAAGGAGTAGCAATCAGCCCCAGCATTTT.

V and J are TRBV7-9 and TRBJ2-5, with 8 bases identical to TRBD1. This CDR3 spans 15 amino acids. After removal of 5 bases from V and 3 bases from J, the junction contained 8 bases not matched to a gene. Germline values: CDR1 SEHNR, CDR2 FQNEAQ (reference sequence). The CDR3 reads CASSRGQVEKETQYF. The CDR3 nucleotides read TGTGCCAGCAGCCGGGGACAGGTAGAGAAAGAGACCCAGTACTTC.

This clone was seen only once. This chain links TRBV5-1 with TRBJ2-1; 8 positions agree with TRBD1. V shed 3 bases, J shed 3 bases, and the junction held 2 bases outside the gene matches. Germline assignment: CDR1 SGHRS and CDR2 YFSETQ. The CDR3 totals 14 residues. The DNA of the CDR3 is TGCGCCAGCAGCTGGGGACAGGACTACAATGAGCAGTTCTTC. Translation: CASSWGQDYNEQFF.

V gene TRBV12-5 combines with J gene TRBJ2-2; D perhaps matches TRBD1 (6 bases). The CDR3 sequence is 13 residues long. V was clipped by 7 bases and J by 7 bases, with 13 bases between them. Germline V CDR1 and CDR2: LGHNT, FRNRAP. The CDR3 sequence: CASDRDALGELFF. In DNA, the CDR3 is TGTGCTAGTGACAGGGACGCGCTCGGGGAGCTGTTTTTT.

This chain joins TRBV21-1 and TRBJ2-1; the DNA was not compared with TRBD2, the D call given in the table. TRBV21-1 is termed a pseudogene. The CDR3 is 16 amino acids. The CDR3 loop is CASSNGLAGPHNEQFF. CDR3 coding DNA: TGTGCCAGCAGCAACGGACTAGCGGGTCCCCACAATGAGCAGTTCTTC.